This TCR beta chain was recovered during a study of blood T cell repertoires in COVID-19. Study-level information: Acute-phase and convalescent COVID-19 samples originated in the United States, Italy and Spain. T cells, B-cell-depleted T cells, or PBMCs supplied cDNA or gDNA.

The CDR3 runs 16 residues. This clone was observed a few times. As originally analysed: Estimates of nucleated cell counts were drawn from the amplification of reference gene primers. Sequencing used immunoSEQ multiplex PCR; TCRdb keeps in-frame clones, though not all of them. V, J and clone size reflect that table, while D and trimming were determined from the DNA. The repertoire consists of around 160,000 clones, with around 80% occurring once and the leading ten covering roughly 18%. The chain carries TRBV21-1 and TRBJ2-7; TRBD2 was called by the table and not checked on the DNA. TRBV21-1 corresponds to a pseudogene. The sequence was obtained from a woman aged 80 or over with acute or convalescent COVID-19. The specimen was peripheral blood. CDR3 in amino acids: CASSTLPQAGAYEQYF. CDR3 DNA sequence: TGTGCCAGCAGCACACTGCCCCAAGCGGGAGCTTACGAGCAGTACTTC.